This TCR beta chain was documented in a study of CD8+CD57+ T cells in acquired aplastic anemia. The wider study: Sorted CD4+ and CD8+ cells gave a mean 3.2 ug DNA, range roughly 0.18 to 30 ug.

TCR beta VDJ combinations and CDR3 sequences were profiled from genomic DNA. Via MiXCR, TCRdb re-called the reads, giving one row per CDR3 protein. The sample contains 86,000 or so distinct CDR3 sequences, under 50% of which appear only once. Germline assignment: CDR1 DFQATT and CDR2 SNEGSKA (reference sequence). V shed 3 bases and J shed 5 bases, with 6 bases lying between them. The CDR3 consists of 11 residues. As regards this clonotype: The antigen is undetermined.

Study-wide results and caveats: Found in both controls and patients were approximately 30 CD8+ CDR3 sequences. The CD8+ Simpson's diversity of patients and controls was not significantly different.

The sample consisted of sorted CD4+, CD8+, or CD8+CD57+ T cells (not recorded which) from PBMCs. The sequence was collected from a human donor in good health, serving as a control. The V and J genes are TRBV20-1 and TRBJ2-3; no clear D gene. The CDR3 nucleotides are TGCAGTGCTAGTTCACAAGATACGCAGTATTTT. This translates into CSASSQDTQYF.